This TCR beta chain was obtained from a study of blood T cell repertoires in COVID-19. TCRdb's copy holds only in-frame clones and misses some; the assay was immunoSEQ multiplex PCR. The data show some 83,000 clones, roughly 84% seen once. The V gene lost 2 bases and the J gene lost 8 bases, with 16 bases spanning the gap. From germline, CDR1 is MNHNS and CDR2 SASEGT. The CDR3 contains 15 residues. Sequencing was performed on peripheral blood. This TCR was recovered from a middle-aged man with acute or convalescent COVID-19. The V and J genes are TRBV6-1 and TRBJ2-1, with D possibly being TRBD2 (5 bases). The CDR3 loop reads CASSERGLPVDEQFF. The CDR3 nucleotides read TGTGCCAGCAGTGAAAGAGGGCTCCCAGTCGATGAGCAGTTCTTC.